The source of this TCR beta chain is a study of T cell responses to AZD1222 COVID-19 vaccine (dated by TCRdb to the early 2020s). With regard to the full study: A total of approximately 230 trial participants underwent TCR sequencing, of whom about 200 received two doses of AZD1222 and some 25 received two doses of the MenACWY control vaccine. Trial participants were enrolled by age into 18-55, 56-69 and 70-plus year subgroups, with around 140, 26 and 57 TCR-sequenced participants respectively.

The CDR3 regions of human TCRbeta chains were analyzed by immunosequencing. In the paper's pipeline: TCRs in the repertoires were matched against a reference library of SARS-CoV-2-specific TCRs that had been generated with the MIRA antigen-specificity platform. Breadth was defined as the fraction of unique TCRs that were SARS-CoV-2-associated, and depth was defined as the fraction of total T cells that were SARS-CoV-2-associated. Using the MIRA data, every spike-specific TCR was mapped to the spike region that the TCR reacted to and assigned to either a CD4 or a CD8 class. Log10-transformed breadth and depth values were compared by one-way ANOVA with Sidak's multiple comparisons tests. TCRdb provides this immuneACCESS table in a form limited to in-frame rearrangements. Some clones are lacking; in checked studies, under half of them reflect an unresolved V gene, and why the rest are absent is not known. V, J and clone size are taken as reported in that table, and D and trimming were inferred from the DNA itself. The sample has about 170,000 clones on record, 85% to 90% of them singletons. Roughly 4.3% of the sample goes to the ten largest clones.

CDR1 is given as SEHNR and CDR2 as FQNEAQ, both from the germline V gene (reference sequence). From the cysteine up to the phenylalanine, the CDR3 has a length of 11 residues. The entry retains the CDR3 DNA only, 33 bases that are in frame from base 1. The V end loses 5 bases and the J end loses 6 bases, and a stretch of 8 bases separates them. Worth noting for this clone: This receptor's antigen is unknown. No base quality values were provided; no much bigger clone lies one nucleotide off.

Read against the paper, the sample's time point label means: about 28 days (+/-7) after the second vaccine dose. Reading the label with the study, this specimen's treatment or condition is: meningococcal conjugate vaccine given as trial control. Vaccinee samples were obtained from the UK trials COV001 and COV002, which included a single-blind randomized controlled phase 2/3 trial of AZD1222 (ChAdOx1 nCoV-19) in healthy adults. For TCRbeta chain sequencing, PBMC samples were collected from trial participants at day 0 and at day 28 after the second dose. Broad study findings and their caveats: The vaccine-associated CD4 TCRs covered the entire spike protein, and the dominant responses fell in regions 160-218 and 743-854. In the small 56-69-year group, the increase in depth fell short of significance, most likely because of low power. Conclusions about previously exposed vaccinees are limited because only five or six AZD1222 recipients were SARS-CoV-2 seropositive at baseline. Because no samples from the day 14 peak response were available, repertoires could be characterized only after the peak T cell response. A significant rise in spike-specific TCR breadth and depth was observed after two AZD1222 doses relative to day 0 and relative to MenACWY recipients. Reportedly, almost half of the unique spike-specific TCRs recognized epitopes lying outside the regions that are mutated in the B.1.351 and B.1.1.7 variants. Participants were mostly white British and included more females than males, and it was suggested by the authors that clonal diversity may have been underestimated.

This TCR was sampled from an adult who received the MenACWY meningococcal vaccine as a control. The input for sequencing was peripheral blood, taken 28 days after the second dose of the MenACWY control vaccine. The chain couples TRBV7-9 to TRBJ2-7; there is no confident call for the D gene. DNA sequence: TGTGCCAGCAGCCCACACTCCGAGCAGTACTTC. Its amino acids are CASSPHSEQYF.